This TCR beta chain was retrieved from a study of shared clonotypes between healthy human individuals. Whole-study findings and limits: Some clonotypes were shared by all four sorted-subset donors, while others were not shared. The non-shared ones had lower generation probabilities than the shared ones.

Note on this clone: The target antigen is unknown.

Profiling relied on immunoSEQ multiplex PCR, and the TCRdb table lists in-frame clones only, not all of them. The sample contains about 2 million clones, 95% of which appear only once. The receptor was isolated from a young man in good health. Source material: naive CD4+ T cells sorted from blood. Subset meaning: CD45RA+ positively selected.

CDR3 coding DNA: TGTGCCAGCAGTCGAGAATTGGGCACTGAAGCTTTCTTT. It codes for CASSRELGTEAFF. V and J are TRBV25-1 and TRBJ1-1, with D unresolved. Germline-derived CDR1 and CDR2 are MGHDK and SYGVNS. This CDR3 region has 13 residues. Trimming cost V 5 bases and J 4 bases, with 11 bases left between them.